The 15 T cell receptor beta chains below all came from one sample that was sequenced in a study of blood T cell repertoires in COVID-19. Clones were read by immunoSEQ multiplex PCR, and TCRdb kept only the in-frame ones, dropping some. The sample carries fewer than 350,000 clones, approximately 86% recorded once. Sequencing used peripheral blood. Receptors were obtained from a woman in her forties or fifties with active or convalescent COVID-19.

This rearrangement joins TRBV7-8 to TRBJ2-7; unclear D gene. Germline-derived CDR1 and CDR2 are SGHVS and FQNEAQ. This CDR3 has 12 residues. Trimming cost V 5 bases and J 4 bases, with 9 bases left between them. The CDR3 protein is CASSLSGYEQYF. The CDR3 nucleotides read TGTGCCAGCAGCCTTAGTGGTTACGAGCAGTACTTC.

This clone has a handful of counts. The chain joins TRBV25-1 to TRBJ2-7; 9 positions match TRBD1. Trimming took 4 bases from V and 6 from J; bases not matched to a gene: 7. The CDR3 totals 14 residues. Looked up from germline, CDR1 is MGHDK and CDR2 is SYGVNS. The CDR3 loop reads CASSAGDRVSEQYF. As DNA, the CDR3 is TGTGCCAGCAGTGCGGGGGACAGGGTGTCCGAGCAGTACTTC.

This chain links TRBV6-1 with TRBJ2-1, with TRBD2 as a possible D gene (6 bases). V was cut by 6 bases and J by 7 bases, with 16 bases left in between. Germline V lookup: CDR1 MNHNS, CDR2 SASEGT. This CDR3 contains 14 residues. This CDR3 reads CASSDPGERNEQFF. The CDR3 bases are TGTGCCAGCAGCGATCCGGGGGAGAGGAATGAGCAGTTCTTC.

The rearrangement links TRBV5-4 to TRBJ2-1, with TRBD2 matching 16 bases. Germline V gives CDR1 SGHNT, CDR2 YYREEE (reference sequence). This CDR3 has 15 amino acids. V was pared by 4 bases and J by 7 bases, with 2 bases of the junction left unmatched. In nucleotides, the CDR3 is TGTGCCAGCAGCGAGGGACTAGCGGGAGGGAATGAGCAGTTCTTC. It translates to CASSEGLAGGNEQFF. Filled out from reference TRBV5-4 and TRBJ2-1, the complete variable domain reads ETGVTQSPTHLIKTRGQQVTLRCSSQSGHNTVSWYQQALGQGPQFIFQYYREEENGRGNFPPRFSGLQFPNYSSELNVNALELDDSALYLCASSEGLAGGNEQFFGPGTRLTVL.

The J gene is TRBJ2-7, the V gene TRBV27; TRBD2 aligns across 8 bases. Per the germline V gene, CDR1 is MNHEY and CDR2 is SMNVEV (reference sequence). Losses at the gene ends were 4 bases for V and 6 bases for J; bases not matched to a gene: 14. This CDR3 comprises 16 residues. CDR3 nucleotides: TGTGCCAGCAGTTCCGGGACTAGACATAGGGTCCCCGAGCAGTACTTC. Translated, it gives CASSSGTRHRVPEQYF.

This chain links TRBV10-1 with TRBJ2-7; 7 bases are shared with TRBD2. The CDR3 spans 16 residues. CDR1 and CDR2 from the germline V gene are WNHNN and SYGVQD (reference sequence). The V and J ends lost 8 bases and 6 bases, in that order; junction bases with no gene match: 19. The CDR3 here is CASGGQRGKSHIEQYF. In nucleotides, the CDR3 is TGCGCCAGCGGAGGTCAGCGGGGAAAATCGCACATCGAGCAGTACTTC.

This clone was counted a few times. The rearrangement uses TRBV29-1 and TRBJ2-2; D may be TRBD2 (6 bases). Per germline, CDR1 SQVTM and CDR2 ANQGSEA. V was shortened by 5 bases and J by 0 bases, with 10 bases between the two germline ends. This CDR3 has 14 residues. CDR3 residues: CSVSSAANTGELFF. The CDR3, as DNA: TGCAGCGTTTCTAGCGCGGCGAACACCGGGGAGCTGTTTTTT.

The J gene is TRBJ2-7, the V gene TRBV10-3; the match to TRBD1 covers 8 bases. V gave up 1 base and J gave up 9 bases; unmatched junction bases: 5. The CDR3 length is 13 residues. Per the germline V gene, CDR1 is ENHRY and CDR2 is SYGVKD. The chain's CDR3 is CAISEYGTGGQYF. The CDR3 DNA reads TGTGCCATCAGTGAGTATGGGACAGGCGGGCAGTACTTC.

The chain combines TRBV6-5 with TRBJ1-6, with 9 bases identical to TRBD1. With 2 bases clipped from V and 8 bases from J, the junction kept 7 bases outside the gene matches. The CDR3 length is 16 residues. Per the germline V gene, CDR1 is MNHEY and CDR2 is SVGAGI. The CDR3 sequence is CASSYTPGQGDSPLHF. The CDR3 coding sequence is TGTGCCAGCAGTTACACACCGGGACAGGGCGATTCACCCCTCCACTTT.

The chain joins TRBV7-9 to TRBJ1-4; 7 bases agree with TRBD1. With V trimmed by 1 base and J by 2 bases, 4 bases remained unmatched. The CDR3 totals 16 residues. Germline V lookup: CDR1 SEHNR, CDR2 FQNEAQ (reference sequence). The CDR3: CASSLDGTETNEKLFF. The CDR3 nucleotides read TGTGCCAGCAGCTTAGATGGGACAGAGACTAATGAAAAACTGTTTTTT.

This rearrangement joins TRBV5-8 to TRBJ1-5; 7 bases are shared with TRBD1. The CDR3 is 19 amino acids. Germline V gene sequence: CDR1 SGHTS, CDR2 YDEGEE. V dropped 0 bases and J dropped 0; count of bases not matched to a gene: 12. The DNA for the CDR3 is TGTGCCAGCAGCTTGGTCTTGATTACAGGGGCGACTAGCAATCAGCCCCAGCATTTT. Protein: CASSLVLITGATSNQPQHF.

In this sample, this clone turned up once. The rearrangement joins TRBV5-4 to TRBJ2-1; 13 bases match TRBD2. CDR3 length: 15 residues. V lost 4 bases and J lost 8; bases outside the gene matches: 6. Germline V CDR1 and CDR2: SGHNT, YYREEE (reference sequence). The CDR3 nucleotides are TGTGCCAGCAGCATCGGGACTAGCGGGAATGATGAGCAGTTCTTC. Amino acids: CASSIGTSGNDEQFF.

With respect to this clone: Germline is not matched at one junction end, which may reflect a read error. The chain links TRBV3-1 (or the pseudogene TRBV3-2) to TRBJ2-7; unclear D gene. The CDR3 has 11 amino acids. The V gene's germline CDR1 is LGHDT and CDR2 YNNKEL (reference sequence). CDR3 protein: CASSQEGANVF. The DNA for the CDR3 is TGTGCCAGCAGCCAAGAAGGAGCCAATGTGTTC.

The CDR3 is CASSQPGGRGKAFF. CDR3 DNA sequence: TGTGCCAGCAGCCAACCAGGGGGCAGGGGGAAAGCTTTCTTT. The chain links TRBV3-1 (or the pseudogene TRBV3-2) to TRBJ1-1; the match to TRBD1 covers 8 bases. CDR1 and CDR2 from the germline V gene are LGHDT and YNNKEL (reference sequence). Trimming took 2 bases from V and 9 from J; bases not matched to a gene: 8. The CDR3 runs to 14 residues.

The chain recombines TRBV29-1 with TRBJ2-1, with no clear D. Germline lookup yields CDR1 SQVTM and CDR2 ANQGSEA. CDR3 size: 14 residues. Deletions cut 5 bases from V and 3 bases from J, with 14 bases between. The CDR3: CSVIQQRYYNEQFF. DNA of the CDR3: TGCAGCGTTATACAGCAGAGATACTACAATGAGCAGTTCTTC.